These T cell receptor beta chains were read from a single sample in a study of CD8 T cells in Susac syndrome. From the immunoSEQ multiplex PCR reads, TCRdb called clonotypes with MiXCR, one entry per CDR3 protein. Among about 160,000 distinct CDR3 sequences listed, around 95% were seen once. The source material was CD4+ T cells from PBMCs. The receptor set was obtained from a human donor in good health. Each CDR3 is given with its conserved first and last residue. D genes are given only for firm matches. Size values are once, few and many counts, or a class for expanded clones, and some rows have none.

abundance	d_gene	v_gene	j_gene	CDR3nt	CDR3aa
.	TRBD2	TRBV19	TRBJ2-1	TGTGCCAGTAGGCCATATGGAATTGCTAGCGGGGTATGGAATGAGCAGTTCTTC	CASRPYGIASGVWNEQFF
.	TRBD1	TRBV5-1	TRBJ2-3	TGCGCCAGCAGCTCTACCCTGGACAGGCTCACAGATACGCAGTATTTT	CASSSTLDRLTDTQYF
.	.	TRBV6-5	TRBJ1-2	TGTGCCAGCAGTTACTCATACCTGGGCAACTATGGCTACACCTTC	CASSYSYLGNYGYTF
.	TRBD1	TRBV6-2/TRBV6-3	TRBJ2-7	TGTGCCAGCAGTTCCCTAATCAGACAGGGGATCGCCTACGAGCAGTACTTC	CASSSLIRQGIAYEQYF
.	.	TRBV6-1	TRBJ2-2	TGTGCCCTCCTAGGCGGACCTATTACCGGGGAGCTGTTTTTT	CALLGGPITGELFF
.	.	TRBV23-1	TRBJ1-5	TGCGCCAGCAGTCATAAAACCGGCAATCAGCCCCAGCATTTT	CASSHKTGNQPQHF
.	.	TRBV9	TRBJ2-7	TGTGCCAGCAGCGTAGGGGGGATCGGGGGCTACGAGCAGTACTTC	CASSVGGIGGYEQYF
.	TRBD1	TRBV5-1	TRBJ1-2	TGCGCCAGCACCTACCGGACAGGGTTCGGCTACACCTTC	CASTYRTGFGYTF
.	.	TRBV6-5	TRBJ2-3	TGTGCCAGCAGTGCCCATGGGGGGGATACGCAGTATTTT	CASSAHGGDTQYF
.	.	TRBV20-1	TRBJ2-3	TGCAGTGCTAGAGAGGGAACTAATACGCAGTATTTT	CSAREGTNTQYF
.	.	TRBV2	TRBJ1-1	TGTGCCAGCAGTGGGTACCCAGGGAACACTGAAGCTTTCTTT	CASSGYPGNTEAFF
.	TRBD2	TRBV4-1	TRBJ2-5	TGCGCCAGCAGCCAAGATCCTGGCGGGGGGCCCGAGACCCAGTACTTC	CASSQDPGGGPETQYF
.	.	TRBV7-2	TRBJ2-6	TGTGCCAGCAGCCGGTTCTCTGGGGCCAACGTCCTGACTTTC	CASSRFSGANVLTF
.	.	TRBV4-1	TRBJ2-3	TGCGCCAGCAGCCAAGGCGAGGCAGATACGCAGTATTTT	CASSQGEADTQYF
.	.	TRBV18	TRBJ1-2	TGTGCCAGCTCAATCCGGGACCCGATCCCCGGTGCTGGCTACACCTTC	CASSIRDPIPGAGYTF
.	.	TRBV2	TRBJ1-2	TGTGCCAGCAGTGATTTCGAGGGAGCAGGGTATGGCTACACCTTC	CASSDFEGAGYGYTF
.	.	TRBV4-1	TRBJ1-5	TGCGCCAGCAGCCAAGGATTAGAGCAGCCCCAGCATTTT	CASSQGLEQPQHF
.	TRBD1	TRBV7-9	TRBJ1-2	TGTGCCAGCAGCTTAACAGGGGGAGACTATGGCTACACCTTC	CASSLTGGDYGYTF
.	.	TRBV7-3	TRBJ2-2	TGTGCCAGCAGCTTAAACGCAGTGAACACCGGGGAGCTGTTTTTT	CASSLNAVNTGELFF
.	TRBD1	TRBV12-3/TRBV12-4	TRBJ1-4	TGTGCCACCGGGACAGGTCTTTCAACTAATGAAAAACTGTTTTTT	CATGTGLSTNEKLFF
.	.	TRBV4-1	TRBJ2-1	TGCGCCAGCAGCCAAGAACTCTTTGATGATGATAATGAGCAGTTCTTC	CASSQELFDDDNEQFF
.	.	TRBV2	TRBJ1-1	TGTGCCAGCGTTCAGGAAACTGAAGCTTTCTTT	CASVQETEAFF
.	.	TRBV18	TRBJ1-1	TGTGCCAGCTCACCACCGTGGGAGGGTGAAGCTTTCTTT	CASSPPWEGEAFF
.	.	TRBV19	TRBJ1-2	TGTGCCAGTAGTATAGACTCAGGGGCACCCTATGGCTACACCTTC	CASSIDSGAPYGYTF
.	TRBD1	TRBV5-4	TRBJ2-7	TGTGCCAGCAGCCCACCTCCGGGACAGGGAAGGAGCGAGCAGTACTTC	CASSPPPGQGRSEQYF
.	.	TRBV7-3	TRBJ2-3	TGTGCCAGCAGTCTAGAGGGGCTAGGTTCGCAGTATTTT	CASSLEGLGSQYF
.	TRBD2	TRBV6-2/TRBV6-3	TRBJ2-7	TGTGCCAGCAGTTACTCGCCGTCTTGGACTAGCGGGGGGAGTCTAAGAACCTACGAGCAGTACTTC	CASSYSPSWTSGGSLRTYEQYF
.	TRBD2	TRBV14	TRBJ2-5	TGTGCCAGCAGCCAAGATCGGACCGGGGGGGAGACCCAGTACTTC	CASSQDRTGGETQYF
once	.	TRBV7-2	TRBJ2-5	TGTGCCAGCAGCGGCAACGGGGGTCGGGAGACCCAGTACTTC	CASSGNGGRETQYF
.	TRBD1	TRBV6-5	TRBJ1-1	TGTGCCAGCAGCTATCAGGACAGGGAGAAAGCTTTCTTT	CASSYQDREKAFF
.	.	TRBV5-4	TRBJ2-4	TGTGCCAGCAGCTTGAACAGCGTAAACATTCAGTACTTC	CASSLNSVNIQYF
.	.	TRBV7-3	TRBJ1-4	TGTGCCAGCAGCTTAAGATCAGGGGCGGATGAAAAACTGTTTTTT	CASSLRSGADEKLFF
.	TRBD1	TRBV6-1	TRBJ2-1	TGTGCCAGCAGGGTGGACAGGGGAAATAATGAGCAGTTCTTC	CASRVDRGNNEQFF
.	.	TRBV27	TRBJ1-5	TGTGCCAGCAGCGTGGGATTTGGGAATCAGCCCCAGCATTTT	CASSVGFGNQPQHF
.	.	TRBV4-1	TRBJ1-3	TGCGCCAGCAGCCACACCCCGCTTGGGGACACCATATATTTT	CASSHTPLGDTIYF
.	.	TRBV4-1	TRBJ1-2	TGCGCCAGCAGCCAAGAAGTTAACTATGGCTACACCTTC	CASSQEVNYGYTF
.	TRBD2	TRBV5-1	TRBJ2-5	TGCGCCAGCAGCTTGCTAGCGGAGCAAGAGACCCAGTACTTC	CASSLLAEQETQYF
.	TRBD1	TRBV5-1	TRBJ2-2	TGCGCCAGCAGAACAGGGGACAACACCGGGGAGCTGTTTTTT	CASRTGDNTGELFF
.	.	TRBV5-1	TRBJ2-3	TGCGCCAGCAGCTCAGTACCCACAGATACGCAGTATTTT	CASSSVPTDTQYF
.	.	TRBV7-9	TRBJ1-6	TGTGCCAGCAGCTCCGGTGGTGTCGATTCACCCCTCCACTTT	CASSSGGVDSPLHF